A single T cell receptor beta chain is shown here with its context. Per the original data handling: Amplifying reference gene primers gave estimates of nucleated cell counts. Sequencing was performed with immunoSEQ multiplex PCR; in TCRdb, only in-frame clones are kept and a portion is missing. Clone size and the V and J calls come from that table; the DNA yielded D and trimming. The profile shows about 280,000 clones, 70% to 90% of them singletons. This record belongs to a study of blood T cell repertoires in COVID-19. Enrollees, about 18 to 95 years old, lived in approximately 25 US areas. Per the germline V gene, CDR1 is WSHSY and CDR2 is SAAADI. Between the trimmed V and J ends, which lost 4 bases and 0 bases, there was a span of 9 bases. The CDR3 length is 14 residues.

The V gene is TRBV10-2, the J gene TRBJ1-1; tentative D call: TRBD1 (6 bases). Sequencing was performed on PBMCs or T cells enriched from blood (not recorded which). This clonotype originated in a middle-aged woman who had recovered from COVID-19. CDR3 sequence reads: CASSAGHLNTEAFF. In nucleotides, the CDR3 is TGCGCCAGCAGTGCGGGACACTTGAACACTGAAGCTTTCTTT.